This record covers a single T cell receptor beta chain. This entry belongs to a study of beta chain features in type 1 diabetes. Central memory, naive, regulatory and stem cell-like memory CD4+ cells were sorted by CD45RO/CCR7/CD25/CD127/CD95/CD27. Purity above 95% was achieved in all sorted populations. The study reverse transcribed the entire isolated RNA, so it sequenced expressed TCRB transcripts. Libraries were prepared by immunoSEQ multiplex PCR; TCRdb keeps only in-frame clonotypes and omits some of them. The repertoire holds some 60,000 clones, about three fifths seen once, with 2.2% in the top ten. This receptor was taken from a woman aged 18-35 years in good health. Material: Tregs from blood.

The CDR3 DNA follows: TGCGCCAGCAGCTTGGAGGGGGTAGGGGAGCTGTTTTTT. This codes for CASSLEGVGELFF. The chain uses TRBV5-1 and TRBJ2-2; weak D call: TRBD1 (6 bases). Germline V gene sequence: CDR1 SGHRS, CDR2 YFSETQ. Trimming removed 0 bases at V and 8 bases at J, with 8 bases between. CDR3 size: 13 residues.